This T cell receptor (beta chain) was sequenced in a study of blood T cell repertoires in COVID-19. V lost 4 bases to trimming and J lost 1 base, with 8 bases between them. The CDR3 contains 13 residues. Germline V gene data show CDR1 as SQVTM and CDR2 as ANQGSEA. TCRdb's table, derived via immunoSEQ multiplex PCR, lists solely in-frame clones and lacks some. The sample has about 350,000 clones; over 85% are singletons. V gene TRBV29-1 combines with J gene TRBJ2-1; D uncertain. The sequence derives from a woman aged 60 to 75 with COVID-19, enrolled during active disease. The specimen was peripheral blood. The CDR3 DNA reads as TGCAGCGTTGGCTCCGGGTCCTACAATGAGCAGTTCTTC. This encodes CSVGSGSYNEQFF.